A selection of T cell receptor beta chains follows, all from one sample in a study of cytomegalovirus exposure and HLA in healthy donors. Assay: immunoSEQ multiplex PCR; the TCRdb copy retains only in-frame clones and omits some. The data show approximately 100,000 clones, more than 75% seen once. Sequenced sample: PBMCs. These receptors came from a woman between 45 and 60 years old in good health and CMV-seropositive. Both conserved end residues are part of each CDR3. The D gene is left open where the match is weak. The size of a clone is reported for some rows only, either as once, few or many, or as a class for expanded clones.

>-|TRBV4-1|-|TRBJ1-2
TGCGCCAGCAGCCAGACTCCGGGACAAGCCTATGGCTACACCTTC
CASSQTPGQAYGYTF
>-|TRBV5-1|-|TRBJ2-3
TGCGCCAGCAGCGCCCGGGACTTCATTGATACGCAGTATTTT
CASSARDFIDTQYF
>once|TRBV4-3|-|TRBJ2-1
TGCGCCAGCAGCCTGGACAACTCCTACAATGAGCAGTTCTTC
CASSLDNSYNEQFF
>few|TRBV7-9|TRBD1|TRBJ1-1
TGTGCCAGCATCCTTGGGACAGGGAACACTGAAGCTTTCTTT
CASILGTGNTEAFF
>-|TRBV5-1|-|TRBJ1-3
TGCGCCAGCAGCTTGGTAAACGGAGACTCTGGAAACACCATATATTTT
CASSLVNGDSGNTIYF
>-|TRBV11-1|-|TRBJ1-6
TGTGCCAGCAGCCCACATAGGAGCTCCTATAATTCACCCCTCCACTTT
CASSPHRSSYNSPLHF
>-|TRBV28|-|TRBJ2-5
TGTGCCAGCAGGCCGACAGGTTCCCAAGAGACCCAGTACTTC
CASRPTGSQETQYF
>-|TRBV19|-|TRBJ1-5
TGTGCCAGCCACGGGGGACTGGCTCGGCCCCAGCATTTT
CASHGGLARPQHF
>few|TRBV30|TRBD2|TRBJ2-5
TGTGCCTGGGGGAGCGGGGGGAACCAAGAGACCCAGTACTTC
CAWGSGGNQETQYF
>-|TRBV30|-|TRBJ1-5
TGTGCCTGGAGTGTACAAGGAGCCCCCACCGGGCAGCCCCAGCATTTT
CAWSVQGAPTGQPQHF
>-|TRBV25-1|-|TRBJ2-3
TGTGCCAGCAGTGATTACGGGACAGATACGCAGTATTTT
CASSDYGTDTQYF
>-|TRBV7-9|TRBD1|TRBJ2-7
TGTTCCAGCAGCCCCCAGGACAGGGCGAACTACGAGCAGTACTTC
CSSSPQDRANYEQYF
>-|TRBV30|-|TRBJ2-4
TGTGCCTGGAGTGTTAGCGGACGGGCCGCGAACTTC
CAWSVSGRAANF
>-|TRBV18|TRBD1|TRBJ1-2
TGTGCCAGCTCACCTGAGGGACAGGGATTGAGCTACACCTTC
CASSPEGQGLSYTF
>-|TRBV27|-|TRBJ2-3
TGTGCCAGCAGTTTACGGGGGACAGATACGCAGTATTTT
CASSLRGTDTQYF
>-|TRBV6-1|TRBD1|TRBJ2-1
TGTGCCAGCACAGCAACAGGGGGCACGTACAATGAGCAGTTCTTC
CASTATGGTYNEQFF
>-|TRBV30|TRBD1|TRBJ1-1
TGTGCCTGGAGACACGACAGGGACACTGAAGCTTTCTTT
CAWRHDRDTEAFF